One sample yielded the 21 T cell receptor beta chains listed below, sequenced in a study of CD8 T cells in Susac syndrome (dated by TCRdb to about 2019). Receptors were amplified or captured by the immunoSEQ multiplex PCR assay. RNA was extracted using the RNeasy kit, and about 0.45 to 1 microgram was reverse transcribed with random hexamers. TCRdb applied fastp at Q25 and MiXCR to the public reads, then kept only in-frame beta chains. All rows with the same CDR3 protein become a single entry with the most common DNA and genes. The sample table records approximately 210,000 distinct CDR3 sequences; around 93% of these occur just once. The ten biggest clones cover about 0.14% of the sample. The sample comprised CD4+ T cells from PBMCs. These receptors came from a human donor with Susac syndrome.

A single count supports this clonotype. V is TRBV20-1 and J is TRBJ2-7; D gene uncertain. Trimming took off 5 bases at V and 6 bases at J, with 17 bases between the two ends. The germline gives CDR1 DFQATT, CDR2 SNEGSKA (reference sequence). The CDR3 runs 13 residues. The CDR3 loop is CSAGRTSGGEQYF. The CDR3 nucleotides read TGCAGTGCTGGAAGGACGAGTGGTGGCGAGCAGTACTTC.

The chain joins TRBV29-1 to TRBJ1-4; no clear D. The CDR3 loop spans 13 amino acids. V lost 4 bases, J lost 0 bases, and 6 bases lay in between. In germline, CDR1 is SQVTM, CDR2 ANQGSEA. The CDR3 is CSVGVATNEKLFF. The DNA of the CDR3 is TGCAGCGTTGGGGTTGCAACTAATGAAAAACTGTTTTTT.

This chain joins TRBV20-1 and TRBJ1-6, with 9 nucleotides matching TRBD1. Per the germline V gene, CDR1 is DFQATT and CDR2 is SNEGSKA (reference sequence). The V gene end was trimmed by 0 bases and the J gene end by 7 bases; junction bases not matched to a gene: 1. CDR3 length: 14 amino acids. The CDR3 DNA reads as TGCAGTGCTAGAGAGACAGGGGGAAATTCACCCCTCCACTTT. Its protein is CSARETGGNSPLHF.

The chain is built from TRBV20-1 and TRBJ1-6; 11 nucleotides agree with TRBD1. J lost 10 bases, V lost 7 bases, and 15 bases had no gene match. Germline V gives CDR1 DFQATT, CDR2 SNEGSKA (reference sequence). The CDR3 spans 16 residues. CDR3 nucleotide sequence: TGCAGTGTGTCCCGGGACAGGGGGGGAATAAGGTCACCCCTCCACTTT. Its protein is CSVSRDRGGIRSPLHF.

The chain combines TRBV6-6 with TRBJ2-7; D may be TRBD1 (5 bases). Germline-derived CDR1 and CDR2 are MNHNY and SVGAGI (reference sequence). V was clipped by 7 bases and J by 5 bases, with 18 bases between them. The CDR3 totals 14 residues. CDR3 loop: CASTRLLGANEQYF. The CDR3 DNA follows: TGTGCCAGCACCCGCCTTTTAGGGGCGAACGAGCAGTACTTC.

The chain joins TRBV6-2 or TRBV6-3 to TRBJ1-2, with unresolved D. This CDR3 contains 12 residues. Germline assignment: CDR1 MNHEY and CDR2 SVGEGT. The V end was cut by 9 bases, the J end by 7 bases, with 15 bases between. CDR3 loop: CASTAGETGYTF. DNA for the CDR3: TGTGCCAGTACGGCAGGCGAGACTGGCTACACCTTC.

The CDR3 here is CASSYGGFSTGELFF. DNA for the CDR3: TGTGCCAGCAGTTACGGGGGGTTCTCCACCGGGGAGCTGTTTTTT. The V call is TRBV6-6, the J call TRBJ2-2; a possible D gene is TRBD2 (6 bases). This CDR3 spans 15 amino acids. The germline CDR1 and CDR2 sequences are MNHNY and SVGAGI (reference sequence). The germline V and J ends were trimmed by 2 bases and 4 bases, with 11 bases remaining between them.

The chain has TRBV5-1 and TRBJ1-6, with D possibly matching TRBD1 (6 bases). Trimming removed 5 bases from V and 3 bases from J, with 12 bases in between. Germline V gives CDR1 SGHRS, CDR2 YFSETQ. There are 15 residues in the CDR3. CDR3 in DNA: TGCGCCAGCAGATCCGGGGGCCTCTATAATTCACCCCTCCACTTT. Its protein product is CASRSGGLYNSPLHF.

The genes are TRBV30 and TRBJ1-2; D gene unclear. Trimming removed 2 bases at V and 7 bases at J, with 11 bases between. Germline CDR1 and CDR2: GTSNPN and SVGIG (reference sequence). The CDR3 loop spans 12 amino acids. The CDR3 region has the DNA TGTGCCTGGAGTTTAAAATGGGGTGGCTACACCTTC. This codes for CAWSLKWGGYTF.

This clonotype was picked up one time. The chain recombines TRBV9 with TRBJ1-4, with D possibly being TRBD1 (6 bases). V lost 4 bases, J lost 8 bases, and 12 bases lay in between. Per the germline V gene, CDR1 is SGDLS and CDR2 is YYNGEE. This CDR3 spans 13 amino acids. The CDR3 DNA reads TGTGCCAGCAGCTCCGGACAGTTCGAAAAACTGTTTTTT. Its translation: CASSSGQFEKLFF. Using reference TRBV9 and TRBJ1-4 for the parts outside the CDR3, the full variable domain is DSGVTQTPKHLITATGQRVTLRCSPRSGDLSVYWYQQSLDQGLQFLIQYYNGEERAKGNILERFSAQQFPDLHSELNLSSLELGDSALYFCASSSGQFEKLFFGSGTQLSVL.

This chain uses TRBV28 with TRBJ1-6; possibly TRBD1 for D (6 bases). V lost 6 bases and J lost 6, with 15 bases in between. The germline CDR1 and CDR2 sequences are MDHEN and SYDVKM. This CDR3 has 15 residues. CDR3 loop: CASSRGRGLNSPLHF. DNA for the CDR3: TGTGCCAGCAGCCGCGGACGGGGGCTTAATTCACCCCTCCACTTT.

The CDR3 reads CASSQEGTGGGNTIYF. The CDR3 DNA is TGTGCCAGCAGCCAAGAGGGGACAGGGGGCGGAAACACCATATATTTT. The chain has TRBV4-2 and TRBJ1-3; 12 positions match TRBD1. The length of the CDR3 is 16 residues. CDR1 is LGHNA, CDR2 YNFKEQ, per germline. V trimming: 0 bases; J trimming: 4 bases; junction bases outside the gene matches: 1.

CDR3 amino acids: CASSLNSRGEAFF. DNA for the CDR3: TGTGCCAGCAGCTTAAATAGTAGGGGAGAAGCTTTCTTT. The rearrangement joins TRBV7-2 to TRBJ1-1; a weak D match, TRBD1 (5 bases). The CDR3 consists of 13 residues. Between the trimmed V and J ends, which lost 2 bases and 8 bases, there was a span of 12 bases. Germline values: CDR1 SGHTA, CDR2 FQGNSA.

J is TRBJ2-7 and V is TRBV20-1, with D possibly TRBD2 on 6 matching bases. Per the germline V gene, CDR1 is DFQATT and CDR2 is SNEGSKA (reference sequence). The CDR3 length is 12 residues. V lost 5 bases and J 4 bases, leaving 12 bases between the germline ends. The chain's CDR3 is CSAGDSEYEQYF. CDR3 in DNA: TGCAGTGCTGGGGACTCCGAATACGAGCAGTACTTC.

V and J are TRBV29-1 and TRBJ1-1, with 9 nucleotides matching TRBD1. V shed 5 bases and J 2 bases; nucleotides not matched to a gene: 12. This CDR3 contains 16 residues. Per germline, CDR1 SQVTM and CDR2 ANQGSEA. The CDR3: CSVLGGQGDDNTEAFF. The CDR3 bases are TGCAGCGTTCTGGGGGGACAGGGCGACGATAACACTGAAGCTTTCTTT.

V and J are TRBV9 and TRBJ2-7; the D is unclear. This CDR3 spans 12 amino acids. Germline V gene lookup returns CDR1 SGDLS and CDR2 YYNGEE. V was trimmed by 2 bases and J by 3 bases, leaving 6 bases between them. The CDR3 DNA reads TGTGCCAGCAGCGTTAATGACTACGAGCAGTACTTC. Amino acid sequence: CASSVNDYEQYF. The full variable domain, with the rest looked up from reference TRBV9 and TRBJ2-7, is DSGVTQTPKHLITATGQRVTLRCSPRSGDLSVYWYQQSLDQGLQFLIQYYNGEERAKGNILERFSAQQFPDLHSELNLSSLELGDSALYFCASSVNDYEQYFGPGTRLTVT.

This sequence joins TRBV20-1 and TRBJ2-3; TRBD1 matches 7 bases. Germline lookup yields CDR1 DFQATT and CDR2 SNEGSKA (reference sequence). This CDR3 is 13 amino acids long. V shed 6 bases, J shed 4 bases, and the junction held 7 bases outside the gene matches. The CDR3 region has the DNA TGCAGTGCGAGGGGGCTAGTACCAGATACGCAGTATTTT. Protein product: CSARGLVPDTQYF.

The CDR3 protein is CASSQGGQGVYEQYF. CDR3 bases: TGTGCCAGCAGCCAAGGGGGACAGGGGGTCTACGAGCAGTACTTC. The genes are TRBV4-2 and TRBJ2-7, with 11 bases aligning to TRBD1. The V and J ends lost 1 base and 3 bases, in that order; junction bases with no gene match: 2. The CDR3 runs 15 residues. Germline V gene sequence: CDR1 LGHNA, CDR2 YNFKEQ.

This sequence joins TRBV6-6 and TRBJ2-3; no firm D call. Between the trimmed V and J ends, which lost 6 bases and 6 bases, there was a span of 10 bases. Germline CDR1 is MNHNY and CDR2 is SVGAGI (reference sequence). The CDR3 runs to 12 residues. The CDR3 loop is CASRDSADTQYF. Here the CDR3 DNA reads TGTGCCAGCAGAGACTCGGCGGATACGCAGTATTTT.

The rearrangement joins TRBV29-1 to TRBJ2-5, with TRBD1 matching 7 bases. The CDR3 runs to 16 residues. Germline V gene data show CDR1 as SQVTM and CDR2 as ANQGSEA. V gave up 6 bases and J gave up 5 bases; unmatched junction bases: 18. The CDR3 loop reads CSVGTTDRVTSETQYF. The CDR3 region has the DNA TGCAGCGTCGGTACTACCGACAGGGTAACATCGGAGACCCAGTACTTC.

The chain carries TRBV4-3 and TRBJ1-1; D not certain. V gave up 0 bases and J gave up 1 base, with 3 bases separating them. This CDR3 is 13 amino acids long. Germline V gene data show CDR1 as LGHNA and CDR2 as YSLEER. The CDR3: CASSQESNTEAFF. Here the CDR3 DNA reads TGCGCCAGCAGCCAAGAGTCGAACACTGAAGCTTTCTTT.